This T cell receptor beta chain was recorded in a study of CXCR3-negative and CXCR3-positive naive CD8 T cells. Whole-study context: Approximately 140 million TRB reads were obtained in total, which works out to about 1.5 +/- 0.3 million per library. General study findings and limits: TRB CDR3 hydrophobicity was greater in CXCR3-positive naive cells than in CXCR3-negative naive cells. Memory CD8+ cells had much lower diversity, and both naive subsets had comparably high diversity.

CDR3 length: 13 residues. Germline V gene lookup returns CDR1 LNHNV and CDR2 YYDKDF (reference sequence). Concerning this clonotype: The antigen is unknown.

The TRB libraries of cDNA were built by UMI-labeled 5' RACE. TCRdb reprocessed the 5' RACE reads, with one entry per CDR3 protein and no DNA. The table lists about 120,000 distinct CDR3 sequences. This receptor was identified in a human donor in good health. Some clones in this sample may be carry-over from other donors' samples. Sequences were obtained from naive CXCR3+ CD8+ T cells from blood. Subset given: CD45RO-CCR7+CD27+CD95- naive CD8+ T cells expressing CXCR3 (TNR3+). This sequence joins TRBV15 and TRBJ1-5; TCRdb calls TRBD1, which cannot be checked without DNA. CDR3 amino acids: CATSQGGNQPQHF.